The 26 T cell receptor beta chains below were found in one sample sequenced in a study of blood T cell repertoires in COVID-19. Clones were read by immunoSEQ multiplex PCR, and TCRdb kept only the in-frame ones, dropping some. Among about 330,000 clones, around 87% were seen once, and the ten largest hold over 4%. Sequenced input: PBMCs or T cells enriched from blood (not recorded which). The receptors derive from a woman aged 30 to 39 who had recovered from COVID-19.

This sequence joins TRBV4-1 and TRBJ1-6; TRBD1 might be the D (5 bases). From germline, CDR1 is MGHRA and CDR2 YSYEKL. The CDR3 is made up of 18 amino acids. V gave up 0 bases and J gave up 7 bases, with 19 bases separating them. CDR3 sequence reads: CASSQDLDWIRGNSPLHF. As DNA, the CDR3 is TGCGCCAGCAGCCAAGATCTCGACTGGATAAGGGGAAATTCACCCCTCCACTTT.

The chain employs TRBV7-9 and TRBJ2-7; 10 bases are shared with TRBD1. Trimming removed 4 bases from V and 5 bases from J; junction bases left unmatched: 11. The CDR3 consists of 16 residues. Germline loops: CDR1 SEHNR, CDR2 FQNEAQ (reference sequence). The CDR3 DNA is TGTGCCAGCAGCTGGCCCCCGGGACAGGGGTCCCACGAGCAGTACTTC. This translates into CASSWPPGQGSHEQYF. Combining the CDR3 with reference TRBV7-9 and TRBJ2-7 gives the whole variable domain DTGVSQNPRHKITKRGQNVTFRCDPISEHNRLYWYRQTLGQGPEFLTYFQNEAQLEKSRLLSDRFSAERPKGSFSTLEIQRTEQGDSAMYLCASSWPPGQGSHEQYFGPGTRLTVT.

The J gene is TRBJ2-1, the V gene TRBV4-2; 7 positions agree with TRBD2. The V gene's germline CDR1 is LGHNA and CDR2 YNFKEQ. The ends lost 4 bases at V and 5 bases at J; junction bases unmatched: 8. This CDR3 contains 15 residues. The CDR3 region has the DNA TGTGCCAGCAGCCTCCTGGGGGGGAGTGACAATGAGCAGTTCTTC. Its protein is CASSLLGGSDNEQFF.

The rearrangement joins TRBV6-2 or TRBV6-3 to TRBJ1-2; D is ambiguous. V lost 5 bases and J lost 6, with 7 bases in between. This CDR3 is built from 11 residues. Germline CDR1 and CDR2: MNHEY and SVGEGT. The CDR3 sequence: CASSPQNGYTF. The CDR3 DNA is TGTGCCAGCAGTCCCCAGAATGGCTACACCTTC.

The chain combines TRBV10-3 with TRBJ2-1, with 11 positions matching TRBD1. This CDR3 is built from 13 residues. With 11 bases clipped from V and 5 bases from J, the junction kept 5 bases outside the gene matches. CDR1 ENHRY and CDR2 SYGVKD come from the germline V gene. The chain's CDR3 is CAVDRGHDNEQFF. For the CDR3, the DNA is TGTGCCGTGGACAGGGGGCATGACAATGAGCAGTTCTTC.

This clone was seen just once. The chain carries TRBV18 and TRBJ1-2, with D possibly being TRBD1 (5 bases). The V end was cut by 0 bases, the J end by 5 bases, with 10 bases between. This CDR3 contains 14 residues. Germline CDR1 reads KGHSH; CDR2 reads LQKENI. The DNA for the CDR3 is TGTGCCAGCTCACCACCCGCGGGGGGGTATGGCTACACCTTC. It specifies CASSPPAGGYGYTF.

CDR3 sequence: CASATQGSGNTIYF. CDR3 nucleotide sequence: TGTGCCAGTGCTACTCAGGGTTCGGGAAACACCATATATTTT. V is TRBV19 and J is TRBJ1-3; possibly TRBD1 for D (5 bases). The CDR3 extends over 14 amino acids. Trimming cost V 8 bases and J 4 bases, with 15 bases left between them. The germline V gene has CDR1 LNHDA and CDR2 SQIVND (reference sequence).

The sample holds one count of this clone. The chain is built from TRBV19 and TRBJ1-1; D may be TRBD1 (5 bases). The germline V and J ends were trimmed by 7 bases and 1 base, with 10 bases remaining between them. The CDR3 length is 13 residues. CDR1 is LNHDA and CDR2 is SQIVND in the germline V gene (reference sequence). The CDR3 DNA sequence: TGTGCCAGTATTCTGACAGCGAACACTGAAGCTTTCTTT. Translated: CASILTANTEAFF.

The chain links TRBV10-3 to TRBJ1-5; TRBD1 matches 8 bases. CDR1 ENHRY and CDR2 SYGVKD come from the germline V gene. The CDR3 runs to 15 residues. V shed 2 bases, J shed 7 bases, and the junction held 7 bases outside the gene matches. DNA of the CDR3: TGTGCCATCAGTGAGCCCGACAGGGGAAACCAGCCCCAGCATTTT. Protein sequence: CAISEPDRGNQPQHF.

The rearrangement joins TRBV7-2 to TRBJ2-4; 11 nucleotides agree with TRBD2. There are 16 residues in the CDR3. V shed 5 bases, J shed 2 bases, and the junction held 5 bases outside the gene matches. The germline gives CDR1 SGHTA, CDR2 FQGNSA. CDR3 residues: CASSRRLAGTKNIQYF. The CDR3 coding sequence is TGTGCCAGCAGCCGTAGACTAGCGGGGACCAAAAACATTCAGTACTTC.

The chain employs TRBV5-5 and TRBJ1-5; D remains unclear. Trimming removed 3 bases from V and 6 bases from J, with 7 bases in between. Germline V lookup: CDR1 SGHKS, CDR2 YYEKEE (reference sequence). The CDR3 sequence is 12 residues long. CDR3 sequence (DNA): TGTGCCAGCAGCTGGGAGCTTCAGCCCCAGCATTTT. Encoded protein: CASSWELQPQHF.

The V gene is TRBV14, the J gene TRBJ2-7; 10 positions match TRBD2. The length of the CDR3 is 14 residues. The V and J ends lost 1 base and 4 bases, in that order; junction bases with no gene match: 1. Germline CDR1 and CDR2: SGHDN and FVKESK. CDR3 sequence reads: CASSQVAGGYEQYF. In DNA, the CDR3 is TGTGCCAGCAGCCAAGTAGCGGGGGGATACGAGCAGTACTTC.

The chain is built from TRBV28 and TRBJ1-2; TRBD1 matches 8 bases. Per the germline V gene, CDR1 is MDHEN and CDR2 is SYDVKM. The CDR3 sequence is 14 residues long. V lost 6 bases and J lost 5; bases outside the gene matches: 8. The CDR3: CASSPTGGGYGYTF. CDR3 nucleotide sequence: TGTGCCAGCAGCCCTACAGGGGGAGGTTATGGCTACACCTTC.

This chain links TRBV7-9 with TRBJ1-6, with D perhaps matching TRBD1 (5 bases). Per the germline V gene, CDR1 is SEHNR and CDR2 is FQNEAQ (reference sequence). CDR3 length equals 15 residues. The V end was cut by 5 bases, the J end by 5 bases, with 13 bases between. The CDR3 sequence: CASSRDAQDNSPLHF. DNA for the CDR3: TGTGCCAGCAGCAGGGACGCCCAGGATAATTCACCCCTCCACTTT.

V and J are TRBV6-5 and TRBJ1-6; TRBD1 matches at 10 bases. The germline V gene has CDR1 MNHEY and CDR2 SVGAGI. The CDR3 runs to 15 residues. J was trimmed by 7 bases and V by 8 bases; bases with no gene match: 8. The CDR3 DNA reads TGTGCCAGCCAACCCCGGGACAGGGGCAATTCACCCCTCCACTTT. It is translated as CASQPRDRGNSPLHF.

The chain is built from TRBV18 and TRBJ2-1; 7 nucleotides match TRBD1. Germline trimming cut 3 bases from V and 5 bases from J; bases unmatched to any gene: 7. The length of the CDR3 is 15 residues. The V gene's germline CDR1 is KGHSH and CDR2 LQKENI. The CDR3 bases are TGTGCCAGCTCACCCCCCGGGACAGCCAACAATGAGCAGTTCTTC. Translating gives CASSPPGTANNEQFF.

The rearrangement joins TRBV2 to TRBJ1-2, with a weak D call TRBD1 (6 bases). V was shortened by 8 bases and J by 4 bases, with 23 bases between the two germline ends. The CDR3 contains 16 residues. The germline CDR1 and CDR2 sequences are SNHLY and FYNNEI. In nucleotides, the CDR3 is TGTGCCAGCGGGAGGGACATACATCCAGGGCTCTATGGCTACACCTTC. Protein product: CASGRDIHPGLYGYTF.

V usage is TRBV11-2 and J usage is TRBJ2-1; 8 positions agree with TRBD1. CDR1 is SGHAT and CDR2 is FQNNGV in the germline V gene. The length of the CDR3 is 17 residues. Trimming at V came to 5 bases and at J to 2 bases, leaving 11 bases not matched to a gene. CDR3 coding DNA: TGTGCCAGCAGCCACCCGGGACAGGAACCGACCTACAATGAGCAGTTCTTC. Amino acids: CASSHPGQEPTYNEQFF.

The chain carries TRBV5-6 and TRBJ1-1; D gene ambiguous. The CDR3 length is 15 residues. Trimming stripped 0 bases from V and 0 bases from J, with 9 bases between. Germline V lookup: CDR1 SGHDT, CDR2 YYEEEE. The CDR3, as DNA: TGTGCCAGCAGCTTGGGAGCAGGCTTGAACACTGAAGCTTTCTTT. Translating gives CASSLGAGLNTEAFF.

The chain has TRBV15 and TRBJ2-1; TRBD2 matches 7 bases. The CDR3 spans 16 residues. Trimming took 0 bases from V and 5 from J; bases not matched to a gene: 7. The germline gives CDR1 LNHNV, CDR2 YYDKDF (reference sequence). Here the CDR3 DNA reads TGTGCCACCAGCAGAGATAACCCGACTAGCAACAATGAGCAGTTCTTC. This codes for CATSRDNPTSNNEQFF.

The gene calls are TRBV5-4 and TRBJ1-5; possibly TRBD1 for D (5 bases). V lost 4 bases and J lost 3, with 11 bases in between. The germline gives CDR1 SGHNT, CDR2 YYREEE (reference sequence). The CDR3 length is 14 residues. The CDR3 reads CASSAGGNNQPQHF. The CDR3 coding sequence is TGTGCCAGCAGCGCCGGGGGGAACAATCAGCCCCAGCATTTT.

This clone was seen a single time. The chain carries TRBV7-2 and TRBJ2-1, with a tentative D call TRBD1 (5 bases). The CDR3 loop spans 16 amino acids. Germline values: CDR1 SGHTA, CDR2 FQGNSA. Between the trimmed V and J ends, which lost 0 bases and 7 bases, there was a span of 16 bases. This chain's CDR3 is CASSLARTLKGNEQFF. The CDR3 DNA reads as TGTGCCAGCAGCTTAGCGCGGACACTCAAGGGAAATGAGCAGTTCTTC.

J is TRBJ1-2 and V is TRBV7-2, with TRBD1 matching 7 bases. J was trimmed by 0 bases and V by 0 bases; bases with no gene match: 1. Germline lookup yields CDR1 SGHTA and CDR2 FQGNSA. The CDR3 consists of 15 residues. The CDR3 nucleotides are TGTGCCAGCAGCTTAGCTCAGGGGGCTAACTATGGCTACACCTTC. This codes for CASSLAQGANYGYTF.

This sequence joins TRBV6-5 and TRBJ2-3; D unclear. V was clipped by 6 bases and J by 5 bases, with 12 bases between them. The CDR3 extends over 13 amino acids. Germline V gives CDR1 MNHEY, CDR2 SVGAGI. The CDR3 DNA reads as TGTGCCAGCAGCCGCCGCGGCTTAGATACGCAGTATTTT. This translates into CASSRRGLDTQYF.

The V gene is TRBV5-1, the J gene TRBJ2-5; possibly TRBD2 for D (5 bases). CDR3 length: 20 amino acids. V was trimmed by 0 bases and J by 5 bases, leaving 29 bases between them. Germline-derived CDR1 and CDR2 are SGHRS and YFSETQ. The DNA of the CDR3 is TGCGCCAGCAGCTTGGTACAGAGCGGTTTCGGTCCCTTCCCTCGGGAGACCCAGTACTTC. It translates to CASSLVQSGFGPFPRETQYF. The full variable domain, rest sourced from reference TRBV5-1 and TRBJ2-5, is KAGVTQTPRYLIKTRGQQVTLSCSPISGHRSVSWYQQTPGQGLQFLFEYFSETQRNKGNFPGRFSGRQFSNSRSEMNVSTLELGDSALYLCASSLVQSGFGPFPRETQYFGPGTRLLVL.

The chain employs TRBV12-3 or TRBV12-4 and TRBJ2-2, with no clear D. The CDR3 is made up of 12 amino acids. Deletions cut 7 bases from V and 5 bases from J, with 8 bases between. The CDR3 here is CASKLLTGELFF. Written as DNA, the CDR3 is TGTGCCAGCAAGCTATTAACCGGGGAGCTGTTTTTT.